Below are 21 T cell receptor beta chains sequenced from a single sample in a study of blood T cell repertoires in COVID-19. Some clones are missing from TCRdb's copy, which holds only in-frame ones; the method was immunoSEQ multiplex PCR. The table has fewer than 200,000 clones, around 80% seen once. Specimen: PBMCs or T cells enriched from blood (not recorded which). The receptors were sampled from a man aged 45-65 years who had recovered from COVID-19.

The chain employs TRBV9 and TRBJ1-5; no definite D call. V lost 0 bases to trimming and J lost 9 bases, with 7 bases between them. The CDR3 extends over 12 amino acids. Germline assignment: CDR1 SGDLS and CDR2 YYNGEE. This chain's CDR3 is CASSVEGGPQHF. The CDR3, as DNA: TGTGCCAGCAGCGTAGAGGGAGGGCCCCAGCATTTT. Looking up the rest from reference TRBV9 and TRBJ1-5 gives the full variable domain: DSGVTQTPKHLITATGQRVTLRCSPRSGDLSVYWYQQSLDQGLQFLIQYYNGEERAKGNILERFSAQQFPDLHSELNLSSLELGDSALYFCASSVEGGPQHFGDGTRLSIL.

Concerning this clone itself: Other DNA sequences within the sample encode an identical CDR3. This chain links TRBV3-1 (or the pseudogene TRBV3-2) with TRBJ2-5; TRBD1 agrees at 7 bases. The V and J ends lost 1 base and 4 bases, in that order; junction bases with no gene match: 3. This CDR3 has 14 residues. CDR1 is LGHDT, CDR2 YNNKEL, per germline (reference sequence). The DNA of the CDR3 is TGTGCCAGCAGCCAAGGTGGGACAGCAGAGACCCAGTACTTC. The encoded protein is CASSQGGTAETQYF.

CDR3 in amino acids: CASSPGQGAEAFF. The CDR3 DNA is TGTGCCAGCAGCCCGGGACAGGGCGCTGAAGCTTTCTTT. This chain connects TRBV11-3 to TRBJ1-1; the match to TRBD1 covers 9 bases. The CDR3 is 13 residues long. Germline CDR1 SGHNT, CDR2 YENEEA. The V and J ends lost 5 bases and 6 bases, in that order; junction bases with no gene match: 4.

V is TRBV9 and J is TRBJ2-3; 8 nucleotides match TRBD2. V trimming: 5 bases; J trimming: 1 base; junction bases outside the gene matches: 3. The CDR3 length is 14 residues. Per germline, CDR1 SGDLS and CDR2 YYNGEE. The CDR3 coding sequence is TGTGCCAGCAGTTCAGCGGGGGGCACAGATACGCAGTATTTT. Translated, it gives CASSSAGGTDTQYF.

The genes are TRBV10-3 and TRBJ1-5; D remains ambiguous. The CDR3 is 13 amino acids. The germline V gene encodes CDR1 ENHRY and CDR2 SYGVKD. The germline V and J ends were trimmed by 4 bases and 6 bases, with 10 bases remaining between them. The CDR3 region is CAISARAGQPQHF. The CDR3 DNA sequence: TGTGCCATCAGTGCGAGGGCGGGTCAGCCCCAGCATTTT.

This clone was observed a few times. This chain links TRBV6-5 with TRBJ1-6; 7 nucleotides line up with TRBD1. The CDR3 is 16 amino acids. Per the germline V gene, CDR1 is MNHEY and CDR2 is SVGAGI. After removal of 6 bases from V and 7 bases from J, the junction contained 12 bases not matched to a gene. As DNA, the CDR3 is TGTGCCAGCAGGTACACTAGTGGGACAGAAAATTCACCCCTCCACTTT. Amino acids: CASRYTSGTENSPLHF.

For this clone: This sample also contains other DNA sequences that code for the same CDR3. J is TRBJ2-5 and V is TRBV7-9; the match to TRBD1 covers 7 bases. The CDR3 extends over 16 amino acids. V lost 0 bases and J lost 1; bases outside the gene matches: 5. From germline, CDR1 is SEHNR and CDR2 FQNEAQ (reference sequence). CDR3 nucleotide sequence: TGTGCCAGCAGCTTAGCGACAGGGTTCGGCCAAGAGACCCAGTACTTC. It specifies CASSLATGFGQETQYF.

The chain is built from TRBV11-2 and TRBJ1-1, with 11 bases that match TRBD1. Germline trimming cut 5 bases from V and 10 bases from J; bases unmatched to any gene: 6. This CDR3 has 13 amino acids. Germline V lookup: CDR1 SGHAT, CDR2 FQNNGV. CDR3 loop: CASSPDRGRTAFF. In nucleotides, the CDR3 is TGTGCCAGCAGCCCGGACAGGGGGCGAACAGCTTTCTTT.

The rearrangement links TRBV7-8 to TRBJ2-3; 9 bases are shared with TRBD1. The germline V gene encodes CDR1 SGHVS and CDR2 FQNEAQ. The junction had 12 bases not matched to a gene; V was cut back by 4 bases and J by 4 bases. The CDR3 runs to 17 residues. CDR3 protein: CASSSFLGQGGADTQYF. CDR3 nucleotide sequence: TGTGCCAGCAGCTCGTTTCTGGGACAGGGTGGGGCAGATACGCAGTATTTT. Full variable domain (missing parts from reference TRBV7-8 and TRBJ2-3): GAGVSQSPRYKVAKRGQDVALRCDPISGHVSLFWYQQALGQGPEFLTYFQNEAQLDKSGLPSDRFFAERPEGSVSTLKIQRTQQEDSAVYLCASSSFLGQGGADTQYFGPGTRLTVL.

As regards this clone: Given a much more abundant clone one base away, this may be a read error. The identical CDR3 is also encoded by other nucleotide sequences in the sample. The chain has TRBV27 and TRBJ1-1; 8 bases match TRBD1. J was trimmed by 5 bases and V by 4 bases; bases with no gene match: 3. This CDR3 is built from 13 residues. Looked up from germline, CDR1 is MNHEY and CDR2 is SMNVEV (reference sequence). This CDR3 reads CASSSQGGTEAFF. CDR3 nucleotide sequence: TGTGCCAGCAGTTCACAGGGGGGGACTGAAGCTTTCTTT.

This clone was detected only once. The chain employs TRBV18 and TRBJ1-6, with a weak D call TRBD1 (5 bases). Germline V gives CDR1 KGHSH, CDR2 LQKENI. V was pared by 2 bases and J by 5 bases, with 10 bases between. The CDR3 covers 15 residues. CDR3 sequence reads: CASSPRTPNNSPLHF. The CDR3 bases are TGTGCCAGCTCACCAAGGACACCGAATAATTCACCCCTCCACTTT.

A note on this clone: Other DNA sequences within the sample encode an identical CDR3. The genes are TRBV7-2 and TRBJ2-7; TRBD1 agrees at 8 bases. The CDR3 covers 15 residues. V lost 3 bases, J lost 2 bases, and 6 bases stayed unmatched. Germline assignment: CDR1 SGHTA and CDR2 FQGNSA. DNA for the CDR3: TGTGCCAGCAGCTTGGGCGGACAGGGACCCTACGAGCAGTACTTC. Protein product: CASSLGGQGPYEQYF.

This clone was observed a single time. V gene TRBV5-8 combines with J gene TRBJ2-3; TRBD2 might be the D (6 bases). V shed 7 bases and J shed 3 bases, with 12 bases lying between them. CDR1 is SGHTS and CDR2 is YDEGEE in the germline V gene. The CDR3 runs 13 residues. The CDR3, as DNA: TGTGCCAGCCGCCTCAGCGGGACAGATACGCAGTATTTT. Translating it yields CASRLSGTDTQYF.

This clone was seen a single time. The rearrangement joins TRBV27 to TRBJ1-5; 7 bases align to TRBD1. The germline V gene has CDR1 MNHEY and CDR2 SMNVEV (reference sequence). The trim removed 0 bases at V and 3 bases at J, leaving 8 bases unmatched. CDR3 length equals 17 residues. This chain's CDR3 is CASSLSGWDSFNQPQHF. The CDR3 nucleotides are TGTGCCAGCAGTTTATCAGGTTGGGACAGCTTCAATCAGCCCCAGCATTTT.

The chain employs TRBV5-1 and TRBJ2-7; 7 nucleotides match TRBD1. Germline CDR1 is SGHRS and CDR2 is YFSETQ. V lost 4 bases to trimming and J lost 2 bases; unmatched junction nucleotides: 3. The CDR3 loop spans 13 amino acids. CDR3 nucleotides: TGCGCCAGCAGCAAGGGGACAGCCTACGAGCAGTACTTC. Protein sequence: CASSKGTAYEQYF.

The CDR3, as DNA: TGTGCCAGCAGCTTCGGGACAGCAAATCAGCCCCAGCATTTT. Encoded protein: CASSFGTANQPQHF. V is TRBV9 and J is TRBJ1-5, with 7 bases that match TRBD1. The V and J ends lost 4 bases and 4 bases, in that order; junction bases with no gene match: 5. Germline V gives CDR1 SGDLS, CDR2 YYNGEE. This CDR3 region has 14 residues.

This rearrangement joins TRBV10-1 to TRBJ1-4; D not resolved. V lost 0 bases and J lost 8, with 13 bases in between. CDR1 is WNHNN, CDR2 SYGVQD, per germline (reference sequence). There are 15 residues in the CDR3. CDR3 region: CASSESAQSMEKLFF. Written as DNA, the CDR3 is TGCGCCAGCAGTGAGTCGGCACAGAGTATGGAAAAACTGTTTTTT.

V is TRBV5-6 and J is TRBJ1-6, with D hard to call. Trimming took off 2 bases at V and 7 bases at J, with 13 bases between the two ends. Germline V gene lookup returns CDR1 SGHDT and CDR2 YYEEEE. This CDR3 has 15 amino acids. CDR3 nucleotides: TGTGCCAGCAGCTTAGCTAGGAGTAGGAATTCACCCCTCCACTTT. It is translated as CASSLARSRNSPLHF.

This clone was picked up one time. V and J are TRBV4-2 and TRBJ1-2; D remains unclear. In germline, CDR1 is LGHNA, CDR2 YNFKEQ. The ends were cut back, 3 bases at V and 5 bases at J, with 4 bases in the middle. CDR3 size: 11 residues. CDR3 region: CASSHPYGYTF. CDR3 nucleotide sequence: TGTGCCAGCAGCCATCCTTATGGCTACACCTTC.

This clone was seen a single time. The V and J genes are TRBV3-1 (or the pseudogene TRBV3-2) and TRBJ1-2; 7 bases agree with TRBD1. The germline V gene encodes CDR1 LGHDT and CDR2 YNNKEL (reference sequence). This CDR3 contains 16 residues. The trim removed 0 bases at V and 3 bases at J, leaving 7 bases unmatched. The DNA of the CDR3 is TGTGCCAGCAGCCAAGATTCGCGGGACAGATACTATGGCTACACCTTC. This encodes CASSQDSRDRYYGYTF.

V and J are TRBV4-1 and TRBJ1-6; a possible D gene is TRBD1 (5 bases). CDR1 MGHRA and CDR2 YSYEKL come from the germline V gene. Trimming removed 4 bases at V and 6 bases at J, with 10 bases between. CDR3 length: 14 amino acids. CDR3 amino acids: CASSPRQFNSPLHF. CDR3 in DNA: TGCGCCAGCAGCCCTAGACAGTTTAATTCACCCCTCCACTTT.